The TCR beta chain under discussion was sequenced for a study of OX40 agonist ivuxolimab in advanced cancers. For the study in its entirety: Ivuxolimab was an agonistic, fully human IgG2 monoclonal antibody directed against OX40 (CD134), a costimulatory receptor. Intravenous ivuxolimab was administered to patients every 2 weeks at six dose levels: 0.01, 0.1, 0.3, 1.5, 3 and 10 mg/kg. Among the roughly 50 dose-escalation patients, approximately 20 had hepatocellular carcinoma, approximately 15 melanoma, 9 renal cell carcinoma and 9 head and neck cancer. In the dose-escalation cohort, roughly 80% of patients were male, and the mean age was approximately 60 years, with a range of about 20 to 79. Prior anti-PD-1, anti-PD-L1 or anti-CTLA-4 therapy was permitted, and checkpoint inhibitors had been received by 30% to 40% of dose-escalation patients. Partial responses were achieved by three dose-escalation patients, of whom one had hepatocellular carcinoma and two had cutaneous melanoma. The point of sequencing TCRbeta in the periphery was to test whether ivuxolimab changed TCR sequence diversity and drove clonal T-cell expansion. The paper describes the monotherapy dose-escalation part (N = 52 patients) of the phase I trial of ivuxolimab.

The paper's findings and limits, for the study overall: The antigen specificity of the clonally expanded peripheral T cells was not determined. In partial responders in the 0.1-3.0 mg/kg groups, normalized peripheral clonal expansion was found to be among the lowest, especially among CD8+ T cells. After ivuxolimab, more expanded clones were found on average in CD8+ T cells than in CD4+ T cells. At doses from 0.1 to 3.0 mg/kg, clonal expansion was seen in both CD4+ and CD8+ blood T cells between baseline and week 6. Low levels of normalized T-cell clonal expansion were also seen in some nonresponding patients.

Genomic DNA was isolated from the sorted cells so that the TCRbeta CDR3 region could be sequenced. The immunoSEQ Assay was used to sequence the TCRbeta CDR3 regions. The table was pulled from immuneACCESS by TCRdb, which kept in-frame rearrangements only. Such tables lose some clones; where checked, under half of the loss comes from unresolved V genes, and the rest has no known cause. Present in this sample are about 94,000 clones, around 90% of which were seen just once. The ten largest account for 0.7% to 1% of the sample. Looking up the germline V gene yields CDR1 SGHDN and CDR2 FVKESK. V was cut back by 4 bases and J by 5 bases, leaving a gap of 11 bases between them. Including cysteine and phenylalanine, the CDR3 has 13 amino acids. Of all the DNA, just the CDR3 is kept, 39 bases in frame from base 1. Patients with a history of autoimmune disease or receiving systemic immunosuppression were excluded from the trial. Peripheral blood for TCR sequencing was collected from all dose cohorts at baseline, on cycle 4 day 1, and on cycle 7 day 1. The samples were taken from a phase I, first-in-human, multicenter, open-label dose-escalation trial of ivuxolimab. Adults with locally advanced or metastatic melanoma, renal cell carcinoma, hepatocellular carcinoma or head and neck squamous cell carcinoma were enrolled in the trial. Before TCR sequencing, CD4+ T cells and CD8+ T cells from peripheral blood were sorted into separate populations.

A remark on this clone: No cognate antigen has been identified for it. Per-nucleotide qualities are absent, and no much larger clonotype sits a single base away.

The sequence was collected from an adult with an advanced solid tumor such as melanoma, head and neck, liver or kidney cancer. Sequencing was performed on CD4+ or CD8+ T cells sorted from blood, taken in a trial of the OX40 agonist ivuxolimab. Recombination joined TRBV14 with TRBJ2-5; a tentative D match to TRBD1 spans 6 bases. The nucleotides are TGTGCCAGCAGCCCCCGACAGGCTGAGACCCAGTACTTC. The translation is CASSPRQAETQYF.